The 9 T cell receptor beta chains given below trace back to one sample, sequenced in a study of cytomegalovirus exposure and HLA in healthy donors. Both 60 Vbeta primers and 13 Jbeta primers went into the PCR. Some clones are missing from TCRdb's copy, which holds only in-frame ones; the method was immunoSEQ multiplex PCR. The repertoire holds roughly 200,000 clones, around 77% seen once, with about 2.8% in the top ten. Sequencing used PBMCs. The receptors were gathered from a young woman in good health and CMV-seronegative.

This clone was seen a handful of times. The identical CDR3 is also encoded by other nucleotide sequences in the sample. The rearrangement joins TRBV7-2 to TRBJ2-7; D possibly corresponds to TRBD1 (5 bases). CDR1 and CDR2 (germline): SGHTA, FQGNSA. This CDR3 is 14 amino acids long. V dropped 5 bases and J dropped 0 bases, with 11 bases sitting between them. The chain's CDR3 is CASSLDRYSYEQYF. The CDR3 DNA reads TGTGCCAGCAGCCTCGACAGATACTCCTACGAGCAGTACTTC.

The chain joins TRBV27 to TRBJ2-5, with 15 bases identical to TRBD2. The CDR3 runs to 16 residues. Trimming at V came to 3 bases and at J to 4 bases, leaving 3 bases not matched to a gene. CDR1 is MNHEY, CDR2 SMNVEV, per germline (reference sequence). The CDR3 region has the DNA TGTGCCAGCAGTTTGGGGACTAGCGGGGGGAGAGAGACCCAGTACTTC. It is translated as CASSLGTSGGRETQYF.

The chain uses TRBV5-1 and TRBJ2-5; 8 bases line up with TRBD2. The germline V gene encodes CDR1 SGHRS and CDR2 YFSETQ. V was clipped by 2 bases and J by 4 bases; unmatched bases: 7. This CDR3 is 15 amino acids long. The chain's CDR3 is CASSFIGTRIETQYF. As DNA, the CDR3 is TGCGCCAGCAGCTTTATCGGGACTAGGATAGAGACCCAGTACTTC.

This clone has a single count. J is TRBJ1-1 and V is TRBV28; tentative D call: TRBD1 (5 bases). CDR3 size: 16 residues. Germline CDR1 reads MDHEN; CDR2 reads SYDVKM. Trimming stripped 4 bases from V and 1 base from J, with 16 bases between. The CDR3 loop is CASSSPPGGGNTEAFF. The CDR3 DNA reads TGTGCCAGCAGTTCCCCCCCCGGGGGAGGGAACACTGAAGCTTTCTTT.

Comments on this clone: A junction boundary mismatches the germline segment, possibly from a read error. The chain has TRBV7-7 and TRBJ2-2; D gene ambiguous. Germline CDR1 SSHAT, CDR2 FNYEAQ (reference sequence). The CDR3 extends over 14 amino acids. DNA for the CDR3: TGTGCTAGCAGCTTTTCTGCGAACACCGGGGAGCTGTTTTTT. Protein sequence: CASSFSANTGELFF.

J is TRBJ1-1 and V is TRBV30; D is unclear. V lost 1 base to trimming and J lost 4 bases, with 13 bases between them. From germline, CDR1 is GTSNPN and CDR2 SVGIG (reference sequence). The CDR3 is 14 amino acids. CDR3 sequence (DNA): TGTGCCTGGAGTGGGAAAAGGGAGAGCACTGAAGCTTTCTTT. It codes for CAWSGKRESTEAFF. The full variable domain, its missing parts supplied by reference TRBV30 and TRBJ1-1, is SQTIHQWPATLVQPVGSPLSLECTVEGTSNPNLYWYRQAAGRGLQLLFYSVGIGQISSEVPQNLSASRPQDRQFILSSKKLLLSDSGFYLCAWSGKRESTEAFFGQGTRLTVV.

This clone was observed once. This chain uses TRBV9 with TRBJ2-3; TRBD2 matches 14 bases. The CDR3 runs to 16 residues. With V trimmed by 3 bases and J by 6 bases, 6 bases remained unmatched. Germline values: CDR1 SGDLS, CDR2 YYNGEE. DNA of the CDR3: TGTGCCAGCAGCGGAGGACTAGCGGGGGGAGTGGATACGCAGTATTTT. Its translation: CASSGGLAGGVDTQYF.

The gene calls are TRBV27 and TRBJ1-5, with 7 bases matching TRBD1. Germline CDR1 is MNHEY and CDR2 is SMNVEV (reference sequence). V dropped 2 bases and J dropped 6; count of bases not matched to a gene: 13. The CDR3 length is 17 residues. CDR3: CASSLGPGRGPSQPQHF. Written as DNA, the CDR3 is TGTGCCAGCAGTTTAGGCCCGGGTAGGGGGCCGAGTCAGCCCCAGCATTTT.

The chain is built from TRBV19 and TRBJ1-1; TRBD1 agrees at 8 bases. The CDR3 runs to 17 residues. V dropped 4 bases and J dropped 0; count of bases not matched to a gene: 10. Germline V CDR1 and CDR2: LNHDA, SQIVND (reference sequence). The CDR3 sequence is CASSTLYRGYMNTEAFF. CDR3 bases: TGTGCCAGTAGTACCTTATACAGGGGGTACATGAACACTGAAGCTTTCTTT.